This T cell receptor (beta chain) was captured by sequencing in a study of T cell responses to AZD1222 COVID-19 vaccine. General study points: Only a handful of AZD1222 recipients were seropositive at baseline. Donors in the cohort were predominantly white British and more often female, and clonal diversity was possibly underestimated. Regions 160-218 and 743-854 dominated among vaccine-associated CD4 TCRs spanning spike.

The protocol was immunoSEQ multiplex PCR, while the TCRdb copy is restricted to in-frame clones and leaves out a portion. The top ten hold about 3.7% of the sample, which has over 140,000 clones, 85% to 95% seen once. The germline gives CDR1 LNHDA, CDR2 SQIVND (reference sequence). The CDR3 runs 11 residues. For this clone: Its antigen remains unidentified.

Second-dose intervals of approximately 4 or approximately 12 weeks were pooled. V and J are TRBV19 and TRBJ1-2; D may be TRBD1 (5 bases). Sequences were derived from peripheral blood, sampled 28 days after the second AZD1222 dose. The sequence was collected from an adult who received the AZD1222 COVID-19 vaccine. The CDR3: CAAGPWGGYTF. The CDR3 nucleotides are TGTGCGGCGGGCCCATGGGGCGGCTACACCTTC.